This T cell receptor (beta chain) comes out of a study of T-cell memory formation after mild COVID-19. The CDR3 length is 13 residues. With 7 bases clipped from V and 5 bases from J, the junction kept 10 bases outside the gene matches. Germline CDR1 reads SQVTM; CDR2 reads ANQGSEA. The sample holds a few counts of this clonotype. Its antigen is as yet unknown. Findings and limits, study-wide: Several responding clones turned up in pre-infection memory, indicating that cross-reactive memory may have taken part. Clones that got smaller from day 15 to 85 had even CD4/CD8, while clones growing later tipped toward CD4+.

Constant-segment primers served in 5'RACE that generated TCR alpha and TCR beta cDNA libraries bearing sample barcodes and UMIs. From the 5' RACE reads, TCRdb called clonotypes with MiXCR, one entry per CDR3 protein. The repertoire holds 350,000 to 500,000 distinct CDR3 sequences, with over 15% as singletons. The V gene is TRBV29-1, the J gene TRBJ1-1; TRBD1 matches 7 bases. The sample was PBMCs or a T cell subset sorted from them (not recorded which). The clonotype was recovered from a young man who had mild COVID-19 (a few samples of this study predate the infection). Cell type and time point are not known. The DNA for the CDR3 is TGCAGCGGCGAAAGGGGGCTCGGGACTGAAGCTTTCTTT. This gives the protein CSGERGLGTEAFF.